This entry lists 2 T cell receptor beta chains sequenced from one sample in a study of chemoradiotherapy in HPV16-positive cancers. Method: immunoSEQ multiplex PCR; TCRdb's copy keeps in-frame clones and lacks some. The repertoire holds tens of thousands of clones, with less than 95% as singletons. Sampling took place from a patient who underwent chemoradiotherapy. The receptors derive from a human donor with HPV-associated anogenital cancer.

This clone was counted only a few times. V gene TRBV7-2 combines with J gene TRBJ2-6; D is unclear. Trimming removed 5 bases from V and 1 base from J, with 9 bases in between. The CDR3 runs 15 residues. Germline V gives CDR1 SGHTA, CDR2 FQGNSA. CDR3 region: CASSREGSGANVLTF. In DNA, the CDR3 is TGTGCCAGCAGCCGAGAAGGGTCTGGGGCCAACGTCCTGACTTTC.

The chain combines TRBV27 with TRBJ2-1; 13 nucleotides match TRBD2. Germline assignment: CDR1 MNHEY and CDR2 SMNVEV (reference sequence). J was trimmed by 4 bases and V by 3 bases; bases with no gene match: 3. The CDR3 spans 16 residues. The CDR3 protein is CASSFTSGRVYNEQFF. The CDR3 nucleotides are TGTGCCAGCAGTTTCACTAGCGGGAGGGTTTACAATGAGCAGTTCTTC.